This T cell receptor (beta chain) is drawn from a study of control samples from healthy donors and cancer patients. Assay: immunoSEQ multiplex PCR; the TCRdb copy retains only in-frame clones and omits some. Seen here are fewer than 200,000 clones, nearly 90% observed once, and the top ten hold over 1.1%. Germline-derived CDR1 and CDR2 are KGHSH and LQKENI. The CDR3 totals 16 residues. V lost 1 base and J lost 1, with 11 bases in between. The sample taken for sequencing was blood. The receptor was isolated from a woman in her fifties or sixties in good health. This chain links TRBV18 with TRBJ1-5; D possibly corresponds to TRBD1 (6 bases). The CDR3 region is CASSPRSTGSNQPQHF. Written as DNA, the CDR3 is TGTGCCAGCTCACCACGGTCAACAGGGAGCAATCAGCCCCAGCATTTT. The full variable domain, its missing parts supplied by reference TRBV18 and TRBJ1-5, is NAGVMQNPRHLVRRRGQEARLRCSPMKGHSHVYWYRQLPEEGLKFMVYLQKENIIDESGMPKERFSAEFPKEGPSILRIQQVVRGDSAAYFCASSPRSTGSNQPQHFGDGTRLSIL.